The clone carrying this TCR beta chain was seen many times. TCRdb used MiXCR to reprocess the 5' RACE reads, holding one entry per CDR3 protein. The table lists around 130,000 distinct CDR3 sequences, around 8.5% of them singletons. This record belongs to a study of CD8 T cells in ankylosing spondylitis. Germline V lookup: CDR1 SNHLY, CDR2 FYNNEI. Trimming left V 7 bases short and J 3 bases short, with 16 bases between. The CDR3 loop spans 15 amino acids. The sample consisted of blood, either unsorted or a sorted T cell fraction (not recorded which). This receptor was identified in a male donor with ankylosing spondylitis or in good health (not recorded which). The rearrangement joins TRBV2 to TRBJ2-1; a weak D match, TRBD2 (5 bases). CDR3 sequence: CASMTPSRFYNEQFF. The CDR3 DNA is TGTGCCAGCATGACGCCTAGCAGATTCTACAATGAGCAGTTCTTC.